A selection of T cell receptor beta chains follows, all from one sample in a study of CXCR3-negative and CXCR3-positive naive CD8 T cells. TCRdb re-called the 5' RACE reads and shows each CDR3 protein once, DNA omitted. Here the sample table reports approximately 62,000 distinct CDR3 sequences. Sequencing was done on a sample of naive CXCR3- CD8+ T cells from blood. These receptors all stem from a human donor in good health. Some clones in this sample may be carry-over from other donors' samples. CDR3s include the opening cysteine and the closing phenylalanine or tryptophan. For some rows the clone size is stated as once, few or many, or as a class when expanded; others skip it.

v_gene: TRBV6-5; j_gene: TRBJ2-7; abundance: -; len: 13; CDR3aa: CASSYSRTGDQYF
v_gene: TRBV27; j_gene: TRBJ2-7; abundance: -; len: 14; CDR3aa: CASSLNSGPYEQYF
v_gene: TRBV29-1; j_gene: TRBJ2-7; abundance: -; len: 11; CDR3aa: CSVEFRGVTYF
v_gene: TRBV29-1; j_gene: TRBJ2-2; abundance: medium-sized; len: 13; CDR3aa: CSVGFYGAGELFF
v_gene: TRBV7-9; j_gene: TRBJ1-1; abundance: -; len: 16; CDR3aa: CASSLAPGRTNTEAFF
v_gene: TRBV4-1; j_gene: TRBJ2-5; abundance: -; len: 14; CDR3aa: CASSQERDTATQYF
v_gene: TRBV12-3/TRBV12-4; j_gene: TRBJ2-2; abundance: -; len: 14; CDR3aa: CASRPTGYTGELFF
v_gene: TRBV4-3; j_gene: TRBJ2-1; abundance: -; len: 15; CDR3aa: CASSQDGTGINEQFF
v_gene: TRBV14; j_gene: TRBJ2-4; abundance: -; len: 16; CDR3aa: CASSRGTSRTKNIQYF
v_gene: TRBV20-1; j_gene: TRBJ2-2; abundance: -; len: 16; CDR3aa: CSARDNRDYRTGELFF
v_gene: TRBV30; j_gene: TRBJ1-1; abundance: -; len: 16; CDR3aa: CAWSPYIPGLNTEAFF
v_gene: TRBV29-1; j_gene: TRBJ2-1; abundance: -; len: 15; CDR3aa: CSVESFGGAVDEQFF
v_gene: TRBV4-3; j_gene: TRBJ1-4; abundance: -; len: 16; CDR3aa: CASSGTGGRLTEKLFF
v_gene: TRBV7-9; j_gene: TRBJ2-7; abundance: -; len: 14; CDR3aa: CASSLEYRAYEQYF
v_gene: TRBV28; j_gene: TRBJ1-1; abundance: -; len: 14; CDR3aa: CAIRPRTGLAEAFF
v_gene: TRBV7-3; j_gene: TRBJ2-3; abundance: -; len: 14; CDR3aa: CASSLMAGLDTQYF